This is a list of T cell receptor beta chains from one sample in a study of Graves' ophthalmopathy and Graves' hyperthyroidism. TCRdb reprocessed the multiplex PCR reads via MiXCR and lists one record per CDR3 protein. The sample carries some 240,000 distinct CDR3 sequences, 45% to 55% recorded once. Sequencing was performed on peripheral blood. These receptors were taken from an adult man with Graves' ophthalmopathy. Each CDR3 is given with its conserved first and last residue. Each record gives: D gene, J gene, clone size, V gene, CDR3 protein, CDR3 DNA. D genes are given only for firm matches. Not every row has a clone size; where given, it reads once, few, many or a size class.

D: NA; J: TRBJ1-1; size: NA; V: TRBV2; CDR3: CASSVAGSMNTEAFF; DNA: TGTGCCAGCAGTGTGGCAGGGTCGATGAACACTGAAGCTTTCTTT
D: NA; J: TRBJ1-1; size: NA; V: TRBV10-3; CDR3: CASSYSKWGGTEAFF; DNA: TGTGCCAGCAGTTACTCGAAGTGGGGTGGGACTGAAGCTTTCTTT
D: NA; J: TRBJ2-2; size: NA; V: TRBV7-2; CDR3: CASSEGVGRTGELFF; DNA: TGTGCCAGCAGTGAGGGTGTGGGGCGCACCGGGGAGCTGTTTTTT
D: NA; J: TRBJ1-5; size: many; V: TRBV10-2; CDR3: CASSGPGNQPQHF; DNA: TGCGCCAGCAGTGGCCCCGGCAATCAGCCCCAGCATTTT
D: NA; J: TRBJ1-2; size: few; V: TRBV5-6; CDR3: CASSLDGGEWGYTF; DNA: TGTGCCAGCAGCTTGGATGGGGGCGAATGGGGCTACACCTTC
D: NA; J: TRBJ2-2; size: NA; V: TRBV12-3/TRBV12-4; CDR3: CASSLPQNTGELFF; DNA: TGTGCCAGCAGCCTACCACAGAACACCGGGGAGCTGTTTTTT
D: NA; J: TRBJ2-7; size: few; V: TRBV20-1; CDR3: CSAAWQIYEQYF; DNA: TGCAGTGCTGCATGGCAGATCTACGAGCAGTACTTC
D: TRBD2; J: TRBJ2-5; size: NA; V: TRBV7-2; CDR3: CASSPSSGGQETQYF; DNA: TGTGCCAGCAGCCCTAGCTCGGGGGGGCAAGAGACCCAGTACTTC
D: NA; J: TRBJ1-2; size: many; V: TRBV10-3; CDR3: CAISDPGTNYGYTF; DNA: TGTGCCATCAGTGACCCAGGAACTAACTATGGCTACACCTTC
D: TRBD1; J: TRBJ1-1; size: NA; V: TRBV28; CDR3: CASSSRQGALGEAFF; DNA: TGTGCCAGCAGTTCCCGACAGGGGGCTCTGGGTGAAGCTTTCTTT
D: NA; J: TRBJ2-5; size: few; V: TRBV3-1; CDR3: CASSDWTVQETQYF; DNA: TGTGCCAGCAGCGATTGGACGGTACAAGAGACCCAGTACTTC
D: NA; J: TRBJ2-5; size: few; V: TRBV6-5; CDR3: CASSNLAGLQETQYF; DNA: TGTGCCAGCAGCAATCTGGCAGGGTTACAAGAGACCCAGTACTTC
D: NA; J: TRBJ2-7; size: few; V: TRBV7-9; CDR3: CASSLGGHRIPSYEQYF; DNA: TGTGCCAGCAGCCTAGGCGGACACCGGATCCCCTCCTACGAGCAGTACTTC
D: TRBD1; J: TRBJ1-2; size: NA; V: TRBV6-6; CDR3: CASSYQPGQGLGYTF; DNA: TGTGCCAGCAGTTATCAACCCGGACAGGGCCTTGGCTACACCTTC
D: NA; J: TRBJ2-5; size: NA; V: TRBV7-9; CDR3: CASSSGWGETTQYF; DNA: TGTGCCAGCAGCTCAGGGTGGGGAGAGACGACCCAGTACTTC
D: TRBD1; J: TRBJ1-2; size: NA; V: TRBV7-3; CDR3: CASSPLFGDRDGYTF; DNA: TGTGCCAGCAGCCCCCTTTTTGGGGACAGAGATGGCTACACCTTC
D: NA; J: TRBJ1-1; size: NA; V: TRBV10-3; CDR3: CAISEAGQNTEAFF; DNA: TGTGCCATCAGTGAAGCGGGGCAGAACACTGAAGCTTTCTTT
D: TRBD1; J: TRBJ1-2; size: few; V: TRBV29-1; CDR3: CSVEPGQGARGYTF; DNA: TGCAGCGTTGAACCGGGACAGGGGGCGAGGGGCTACACCTTC
D: NA; J: TRBJ1-2; size: NA; V: TRBV7-9; CDR3: CASSTTAGTYGYTF; DNA: TGTGCCAGCAGCACAACCGCAGGGACCTATGGCTACACCTTC
D: NA; J: TRBJ2-7; size: NA; V: TRBV7-3; CDR3: CASSLTDNEQYF; DNA: TGTGCCAGCAGCCTTACAGACAATGAGCAGTACTTC
D: NA; J: TRBJ2-7; size: once; V: TRBV10-3; CDR3: CASSEGSFEQYF; DNA: TGTGCCAGCAGTGAAGGTAGTTTCGAGCAGTACTTC
D: NA; J: TRBJ2-7; size: few; V: TRBV24-1; CDR3: CATSDLGSYEQYF; DNA: TGTGCCACCAGTGATTTGGGCTCCTACGAGCAGTACTTC
D: NA; J: TRBJ2-7; size: few; V: TRBV5-1; CDR3: CASSFDKTYEQYF; DNA: TGCGCCAGCAGCTTCGACAAGACCTACGAGCAGTACTTC
D: TRBD2; J: TRBJ2-5; size: NA; V: TRBV29-1; CDR3: CSVPTLAGRETQYF; DNA: TGCAGCGTTCCCACCCTAGCGGGAAGAGAGACCCAGTACTTC
D: NA; J: TRBJ1-1; size: NA; V: TRBV20-1; CDR3: CTATDRTEAFF; DNA: TGCACCGCCACGGATCGGACTGAAGCTTTCTTT
D: NA; J: TRBJ1-5; size: few; V: TRBV2; CDR3: CASSFDPRVQPQHF; DNA: TGTGCCAGCAGTTTTGACCCCAGGGTTCAGCCCCAGCATTTT
D: TRBD1; J: TRBJ2-5; size: NA; V: TRBV29-1; CDR3: CSVLTSSTGGWEETQYF; DNA: TGCAGCGTTTTAACCTCCTCAACAGGGGGATGGGAAGAGACCCAGTACTTC
D: NA; J: TRBJ2-2; size: NA; V: TRBV10-3; CDR3: CASRQDNTGELFF; DNA: TGTGCCAGCCGGCAGGACAACACCGGGGAGCTGTTTTTT
D: NA; J: TRBJ2-2; size: few; V: TRBV7-9; CDR3: CASSRLTGELFF; DNA: TGTGCCAGCAGCCGTTTAACTGGGGAGCTGTTTTTT
D: NA; J: TRBJ1-2; size: NA; V: TRBV29-1; CDR3: CSVEFIRGGYTF; DNA: TGCAGCGTTGAATTTATTAGGGGTGGCTACACCTTC
D: NA; J: TRBJ1-2; size: few; V: TRBV9; CDR3: CASSVEPGTDGYTF; DNA: TGTGCCAGCAGCGTAGAACCAGGGACGGATGGCTACACCTTC
D: NA; J: TRBJ1-4; size: NA; V: TRBV7-9; CDR3: CASSQEPGVTNEKLFF; DNA: TGTGCCAGCAGCCAAGAACCCGGGGTAACTAATGAAAAACTGTTTTTT
D: TRBD2; J: TRBJ2-5; size: NA; V: TRBV12-3/TRBV12-4; CDR3: CASSSVKAGVKETQYF; DNA: TGTGCCAGCAGTTCCGTTAAAGCGGGAGTAAAAGAGACCCAGTACTTC
D: NA; J: TRBJ2-5; size: NA; V: TRBV7-2; CDR3: CASSSWLGETQYF; DNA: TGTGCCAGCAGCTCCTGGTTGGGGGAGACCCAGTACTTC
D: TRBD2; J: TRBJ2-3; size: NA; V: TRBV25-1; CDR3: CASSDLAGGPDTQYF; DNA: TGTGCCAGCAGTGACCTCGCGGGGGGACCAGATACGCAGTATTTT
D: NA; J: TRBJ2-7; size: NA; V: TRBV10-3; CDR3: CASSGPRLQNEQYF; DNA: TGTGCCAGCAGTGGTCCGCGACTCCAGAACGAGCAGTACTTC
D: TRBD2; J: TRBJ2-7; size: NA; V: TRBV12-3/TRBV12-4; CDR3: CASSSLAGPSYEQYF; DNA: TGTGCCAGCAGTTCATTAGCGGGCCCCTCCTACGAGCAGTACTTC
D: NA; J: TRBJ1-5; size: few; V: TRBV7-9; CDR3: CASSLVRYRSNQPQHF; DNA: TGTGCCAGCAGCTTAGTCCGTTACCGTAGCAATCAGCCCCAGCATTTT
D: NA; J: TRBJ1-4; size: NA; V: TRBV12-3/TRBV12-4; CDR3: CASSLGGASEKLFF; DNA: TGTGCCAGCAGTTTAGGGGGGGCAAGCGAAAAACTGTTTTTT
D: NA; J: TRBJ2-7; size: NA; V: TRBV4-1; CDR3: CASSQGRSYEQYF; DNA: TGCGCCAGCAGCCAAGGCAGGAGCTACGAGCAGTACTTC
D: TRBD1; J: TRBJ1-2; size: NA; V: TRBV6-4; CDR3: CASTWTGANYGYTF; DNA: TGTGCCAGCACCTGGACAGGGGCTAACTATGGCTACACCTTC
D: NA; J: TRBJ1-1; size: NA; V: TRBV20-1; CDR3: CSASVLTAMNTEAFF; DNA: TGCAGTGCTAGTGTCTTGACAGCCATGAACACTGAAGCTTTCTTT
D: NA; J: TRBJ1-6; size: many; V: TRBV10-1; CDR3: CASSEDSNSPLHF; DNA: TGCGCCAGCAGTGAGGACAGCAATTCACCCCTCCACTTT
D: NA; J: TRBJ2-7; size: NA; V: TRBV29-1; CDR3: CSVSPGSRAEYEQYF; DNA: TGCAGCGTTTCCCCCGGGAGCAGGGCAGAGTACGAGCAGTACTTC
D: NA; J: TRBJ2-7; size: NA; V: TRBV7-2; CDR3: CASSLAGASEQYF; DNA: TGTGCCAGCAGCTTAGCGGGAGCTTCCGAGCAGTACTTC
D: NA; J: TRBJ1-5; size: NA; V: TRBV20-1; CDR3: CRGNQPQHF; DNA: TGCAGGGGCAATCAGCCCCAGCATTTT
D: NA; J: TRBJ2-7; size: few; V: TRBV5-6; CDR3: CASSPDAYVYEQYF; DNA: TGTGCCAGCAGCCCGGACGCTTATGTCTACGAGCAGTACTTC
D: NA; J: TRBJ2-7; size: few; V: TRBV10-3; CDR3: CAISVSDPWTGEQYF; DNA: TGTGCCATCAGTGTTTCGGACCCCTGGACGGGGGAGCAGTACTTC
D: TRBD1; J: TRBJ1-2; size: once; V: TRBV6-5; CDR3: CASSPGQGKGYTF; DNA: TGTGCCAGCAGCCCCGGACAGGGGAAAGGCTACACCTTC
D: NA; J: TRBJ2-5; size: NA; V: TRBV5-1; CDR3: CASSLASTQETQYF; DNA: TGCGCCAGCAGCCTAGCCTCCACCCAAGAGACCCAGTACTTC
D: NA; J: TRBJ1-1; size: NA; V: TRBV3-1; CDR3: CASSEARVTEAFF; DNA: TGTGCCAGCAGTGAAGCCAGGGTGACTGAAGCTTTCTTT
D: TRBD1; J: TRBJ2-7; size: NA; V: TRBV24-1; CDR3: CATSGDRDAEQYF; DNA: TGTGCCACCAGTGGTGACAGGGACGCCGAGCAGTACTTC
D: NA; J: TRBJ1-1; size: NA; V: TRBV19; CDR3: CASSSRGVNTEAFF; DNA: TGTGCCAGTAGTAGTCGGGGAGTGAACACTGAAGCTTTCTTT
D: TRBD1; J: TRBJ2-7; size: NA; V: TRBV9; CDR3: CASSVGQGDRSEQYF; DNA: TGTGCCAGCAGCGTCGGACAGGGGGACCGAAGCGAGCAGTACTTC
D: NA; J: TRBJ2-6; size: NA; V: TRBV14; CDR3: CASSQVRGGANVLTF; DNA: TGTGCCAGCAGCCAAGTGAGGGGCGGGGCCAACGTCCTGACTTTC